The 9 T cell receptor beta chains given below trace back to one sample, sequenced in a study of breast tumors, draining lymph nodes, adjacent tissues. TCRdb ran MiXCR on the multiplex PCR reads and lists one entry per CDR3 protein. The repertoire consists of 60,000 to 70,000 distinct CDR3 sequences, with 45% to 65% occurring once and the leading ten covering about 19%. Material for sequencing was breast tumor tissue. These receptors all come from a female donor with breast cancer. Some clones in this sample may be carry-over from other donors' samples.

The V and J genes are TRBV7-9 and TRBJ2-7; TRBD2 agrees at 7 bases. With V trimmed by 4 bases and J by 2 bases, 11 bases remained unmatched. Germline loops: CDR1 SEHNR, CDR2 FQNEAQ (reference sequence). This CDR3 contains 16 residues. The CDR3 protein is CASSSGGRGLPYEQYF. CDR3 in DNA: TGTGCCAGCAGCTCGGGAGGTAGAGGGTTACCCTACGAGCAGTACTTC.

Points on this clonotype: The junction departs from the called germline gene at one end, perhaps through a read error. This chain links TRBV9 with TRBJ1-6; TRBD1 aligns across 11 bases. CDR3 length: 18 amino acids. The germline V gene encodes CDR1 SGDLS and CDR2 YYNGEE. The CDR3 nucleotides read TGTGCCAGCAGCGTAAGTGGGACAGGGGGTTTACTGAACACTGAAGCTCTCTTT. This codes for CASSVSGTGGLLNTEALF.

This clonotype was counted many times. The chain links TRBV7-9 to TRBJ2-1; a possible D gene is TRBD2 (7 bases). The ends were cut back, 5 bases at V and 6 bases at J, with 14 bases in the middle. Germline V CDR1 and CDR2: SEHNR, FQNEAQ (reference sequence). The CDR3 spans 14 residues. For the CDR3, the DNA is TGTGCCAGCAGCCCTAGGGGGGGGGCCAATGAGCAGTTCTTC. It yields the protein CASSPRGGANEQFF.

The V call is TRBV20-1, the J call TRBJ1-6; D not resolved. Germline V gene sequence: CDR1 DFQATT, CDR2 SNEGSKA (reference sequence). Trimming cost V 2 bases and J 8 bases, with 10 bases left between them. The CDR3 length is 13 residues. In nucleotides, the CDR3 is TGCAGTGCTAGATCCACGGGTTATTCACCCCTCCACTTT. Translation: CSARSTGYSPLHF.

The V call is TRBV4-1, the J call TRBJ1-2; perhaps TRBD1 as D (5 bases). Germline CDR1 is MGHRA and CDR2 is YSYEKL. Trimming took off 1 base at V and 9 bases at J, with 9 bases between the two ends. The length of the CDR3 is 12 residues. CDR3 amino acids: CASSQGPGRYTF. Here the CDR3 DNA reads TGCGCCAGCAGCCAAGGTCCGGGACGCTACACCTTC.

The chain joins TRBV6-6 to TRBJ2-2, with D tentatively TRBD2 (5 bases). CDR3 size: 14 residues. V was pared by 4 bases and J by 5 bases, with 11 bases between. Germline lookup yields CDR1 MNHNY and CDR2 SVGAGI (reference sequence). CDR3 coding DNA: TGTGCCAGCAGTTGCGGGCCGCGGACCGGGGAGCTGTTTTTT. As protein: CASSCGPRTGELFF.

As concerns this clonotype: This is likely a read error, given that the CDR3 carries no conserved phenylalanine or tryptophan at its end. No DNA is shown, since the ends of the CDR3 on it are uncertain; the CDR3 is the one TCRdb lists. The rearrangement links TRBV20-1 to TRBJ2-7. Per germline, CDR1 DFQATT and CDR2 SNEGSKA (reference sequence). The CDR3 has 11 residues if both end residues are counted. This chain's CDR3 is CSARDLDEQSS.

The V gene is TRBV5-1, the J gene TRBJ2-5; possibly TRBD2 for D (5 bases). The CDR3 is 17 residues long. The V end was cut by 0 bases, the J end by 5 bases, with 20 bases between. CDR1 and CDR2 (germline): SGHRS, YFSETQ. The DNA for the CDR3 is TGCGCCAGCAGCTTGGTCCCTAAGGGCGGGTACGGGGAGACCCAGTACTTC. Residues: CASSLVPKGGYGETQYF. Complete variable domain (other parts from reference TRBV5-1 and TRBJ2-5): KAGVTQTPRYLIKTRGQQVTLSCSPISGHRSVSWYQQTPGQGLQFLFEYFSETQRNKGNFPGRFSGRQFSNSRSEMNVSTLELGDSALYLCASSLVPKGGYGETQYFGPGTRLLVL.

In its sample, this clonotype was seen many times. The gene calls are TRBV9 and TRBJ2-3, with 10 bases aligning to TRBD2. The CDR3 sequence is 14 residues long. Germline values: CDR1 SGDLS, CDR2 YYNGEE. The J segment lost 4 bases and the V segment lost 4 bases, leaving 3 bases of the junction unmatched. This chain's CDR3 is CASSTTSGSDTQYF. The CDR3 coding sequence is TGTGCCAGCAGCACGACTAGCGGGTCAGATACGCAGTATTTT. The whole variable domain, remainder taken from reference TRBV9 and TRBJ2-3, is DSGVTQTPKHLITATGQRVTLRCSPRSGDLSVYWYQQSLDQGLQFLIQYYNGEERAKGNILERFSAQQFPDLHSELNLSSLELGDSALYFCASSTTSGSDTQYFGPGTRLTVL.